Listed below are T cell receptor beta chains from one sample, sequenced in a study of long-term antiretroviral therapy in people with HIV. Generated by immunoSEQ multiplex PCR, the TCRdb table keeps only in-frame clones and is missing some. The sample lists about 25,000 clones; 60% to 80% were seen once. This material consisted of unsorted PBMCs, taken 2.1 years after starting antiretroviral therapy. The receptors stem from a man aged 25 to 45 with HIV. The CDR3 runs from the conserved cysteine through the conserved F or W. D genes are given only for firm matches. Rows may omit the clone size; those that give it use once, few, many or a size class.

size	V	J	D	DNA	CDR3
.	TRBV7-8	TRBJ2-7	.	TGTGCCAGCAGCTTATCCCCAGGGTCCTACGAGCAGTACTTC	CASSLSPGSYEQYF
.	TRBV28	TRBJ2-5	.	TGTGCCAGCAAAGGGGGGCGGGGGCCCAAACGGGAGACCCAGTACTTC	CASKGGRGPKRETQYF
.	TRBV28	TRBJ1-2	.	TGTGCCAGCAGTTTCCGGCCCTTCGACGGCTACACCTTC	CASSFRPFDGYTF
.	TRBV5-1	TRBJ2-3	.	TGCGCCAGCAGCTTGGGGGCCCGGTCGGCGGGAGATACGCAGTATTTT	CASSLGARSAGDTQYF
.	TRBV7-9	TRBJ2-7	.	TGTGCCAGCAGCCACCATCGGGGGGCCTTTTCCTACGAGCAGTACTTC	CASSHHRGAFSYEQYF
.	TRBV28	TRBJ1-5	.	TGTGCCAGCAGTGTCGAAAGACGGCCCCAGCATTTT	CASSVERRPQHF
.	TRBV29-1	TRBJ1-1	.	TGCAGCGTGAGACAGCCGAACACTGAAGCTTTCTTT	CSVRQPNTEAFF
.	TRBV10-3	TRBJ1-4	.	TGTGCCATCAGTGAGTCGATTGGAACTGGTGAAAAACTGTTTTTT	CAISESIGTGEKLFF
.	TRBV7-9	TRBJ2-1	.	TGTGCCAGCAGCTCAGGGGCCTTCGATGAGCAGTTCTTC	CASSSGAFDEQFF
.	TRBV2	TRBJ2-2	TRBD2	TGTGCCAGCCGGAGGAGAGCGGGGGAAAACACCGGGGAGCTGTTTTTT	CASRRRAGENTGELFF
.	TRBV28	TRBJ2-7	.	TGTGCCAGCAATGATCGGCACGAGCAGTACTTC	CASNDRHEQYF
.	TRBV5-1	TRBJ1-4	TRBD1	TGCGCCAGCAGCTCCCGGACAGGGGATGAAAAACTGTTTTTT	CASSSRTGDEKLFF
once	TRBV15	TRBJ2-2	.	TGTGCCACCAGCACTAATACGAACACCGGGGAGCTGTTTTTT	CATSTNTNTGELFF
.	TRBV6-5	TRBJ1-4	.	TGTGCCAGCAGTTACTCTCGGAGGGCGAATGAAAAACTGTTTTTT	CASSYSRRANEKLFF
.	TRBV7-9	TRBJ2-1	.	TGTGCCAGCAGCTTAGCGGTTGGGGGTGAGCAGTTCTTC	CASSLAVGGEQFF
.	TRBV6-5	TRBJ2-7	.	TGTGCCCACCTGGCTGGAAGGATCTACGAGCAGTACTTC	CAHLAGRIYEQYF